The 10 T cell receptor beta chains presented below share a single source sample, sequenced in a study of T cell responses to AZD1222 COVID-19 vaccine. The protocol was immunoSEQ multiplex PCR, while the TCRdb copy is restricted to in-frame clones and leaves out a portion. The table records about 110,000 clones, 70% to 90% of them present only once. The sample in question was peripheral blood, obtained 28 days after the second AZD1222 dose. These receptors all come from an adult who received the AZD1222 COVID-19 vaccine.

This sequence joins TRBV29-1 and TRBJ1-2; possibly TRBD1 for D (5 bases). CDR3 size: 11 residues. V was trimmed by 8 bases and J by 4 bases, leaving 11 bases between them. CDR1 and CDR2 (germline): SQVTM, ANQGSEA. The DNA of the CDR3 is TGCAGCATCCGGGGACTCTATGGCTACACCTTC. This gives the protein CSIRGLYGYTF.

The chain links TRBV7-9 to TRBJ2-2, with TRBD1 identical over 7 bases. The trim removed 6 bases at V and 7 bases at J, leaving 2 bases unmatched. The CDR3 extends over 12 amino acids. Germline-derived CDR1 and CDR2 are SEHNR and FQNEAQ (reference sequence). The CDR3 nucleotides are TGTGCCAGCAGTTCAGGGGGCGGGGAGCTGTTTTTT. As protein: CASSSGGGELFF.

The V gene is TRBV7-8, the J gene TRBJ1-3; D uncertain. Germline V gene lookup returns CDR1 SGHVS and CDR2 FQNEAQ. The CDR3 totals 14 residues. V lost 3 bases and J lost 0, with 6 bases in between. CDR3 nucleotide sequence: TGTGCCAGCAGCTTGTCAACCTCTGGAAACACCATATATTTT. This translates into CASSLSTSGNTIYF.

The chain is built from TRBV6-6 and TRBJ1-1; 9 nucleotides align to TRBD1. The germline V gene encodes CDR1 MNHNY and CDR2 SVGAGI (reference sequence). The CDR3 length is 13 residues. The trim removed 3 bases at V and 7 bases at J, leaving 3 bases unmatched. Here the CDR3 reads CASSYTTGGEAFF. The CDR3 nucleotides read TGTGCCAGCAGTTATACGACAGGGGGTGAAGCTTTCTTT.

The J gene is TRBJ1-5, the V gene TRBV2, with 7 bases aligning to TRBD1. The germline V gene encodes CDR1 SNHLY and CDR2 FYNNEI. This CDR3 has 15 amino acids. The ends lost 4 bases at V and 0 bases at J; junction bases unmatched: 3. In DNA, the CDR3 is TGTGCCAGCAGTGGACAGGGTTTTAGCAATCAGCCCCAGCATTTT. It is translated as CASSGQGFSNQPQHF.

The chain links TRBV11-2 to TRBJ2-7, with a possible D match to TRBD1 (7 bases). The CDR3 consists of 12 residues. Germline CDR1 reads SGHAT; CDR2 reads FQNNGV. V lost 8 bases and J 3 bases, leaving 11 bases between the germline ends. The CDR3 DNA follows: TGTGCCAGCTCCCAGGGGGGCTACGAGCAGTACTTC. It translates to CASSQGGYEQYF.

Only a few counts were recorded for this clone. This sequence joins TRBV6-5 and TRBJ1-2; no clear D. CDR1 and CDR2 from the germline V gene are MNHEY and SVGAGI. The CDR3 is made up of 13 amino acids. The V gene lost 5 bases and the J gene lost 4 bases, with 11 bases spanning the gap. This CDR3 reads CASSSDTGYGYTF. CDR3 bases: TGTGCCAGCAGTAGCGACACGGGCTATGGCTACACCTTC.

The CDR3 nucleotides are TGTGCCAGCAAAATGACCGGTTCAAACGCCAAAAATGAAAAACTGTTTTTT. It encodes CASKMTGSNAKNEKLFF. The chain is built from TRBV2 and TRBJ1-4; D gene ambiguous. V was clipped by 7 bases and J by 5 bases, with 23 bases between them. Germline V CDR1 and CDR2: SNHLY, FYNNEI. The CDR3 runs 17 residues.

The chain joins TRBV19 to TRBJ1-5; D ambiguous. Germline V gene data show CDR1 as LNHDA and CDR2 as SQIVND (reference sequence). CDR3 length: 15 residues. Trimming cost V 2 bases and J 5 bases, with 13 bases left between them. The CDR3 nucleotides read TGTGCCAGTAGTATATCGAACGGTTGGTATCAGCCCCAGCATTTT. As protein: CASSISNGWYQPQHF.

J is TRBJ2-5 and V is TRBV21-1; the table gives TRBD1 as D, unverified against the DNA. TRBV21-1 is designated a pseudogene. The CDR3 runs 15 residues. The CDR3 sequence: CASRVETGSRPPSYF. The CDR3 DNA sequence: TGTGCCAGCAGAGTCGAGACAGGGAGTCGACCTCCGAGCTACTTC.